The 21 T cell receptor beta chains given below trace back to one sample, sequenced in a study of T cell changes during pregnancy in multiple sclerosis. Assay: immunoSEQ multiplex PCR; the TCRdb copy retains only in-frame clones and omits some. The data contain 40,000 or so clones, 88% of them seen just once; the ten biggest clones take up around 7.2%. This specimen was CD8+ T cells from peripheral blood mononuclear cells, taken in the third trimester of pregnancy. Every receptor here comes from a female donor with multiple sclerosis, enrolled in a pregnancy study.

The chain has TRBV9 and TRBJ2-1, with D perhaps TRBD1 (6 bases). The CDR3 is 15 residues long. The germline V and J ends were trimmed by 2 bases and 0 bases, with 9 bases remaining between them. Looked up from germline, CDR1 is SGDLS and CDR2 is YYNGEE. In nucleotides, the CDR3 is TGTGCCAGCAGCGTGGGGGCGAGCTCCTACAATGAGCAGTTCTTC. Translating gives CASSVGASSYNEQFF.

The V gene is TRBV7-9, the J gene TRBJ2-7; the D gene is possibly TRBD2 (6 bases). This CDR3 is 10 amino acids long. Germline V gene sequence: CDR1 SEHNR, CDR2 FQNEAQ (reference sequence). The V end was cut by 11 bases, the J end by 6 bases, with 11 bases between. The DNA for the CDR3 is TGTGCCTCGGGGGATCTCGAGCAGTACTTC. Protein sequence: CASGDLEQYF.

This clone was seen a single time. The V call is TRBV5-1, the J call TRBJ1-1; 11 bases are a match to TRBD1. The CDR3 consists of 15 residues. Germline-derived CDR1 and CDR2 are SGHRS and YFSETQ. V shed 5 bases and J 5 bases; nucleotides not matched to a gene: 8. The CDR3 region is CASRTPGTGGTEAFF. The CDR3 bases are TGCGCCAGCAGAACGCCCGGGACAGGGGGAACTGAAGCTTTCTTT. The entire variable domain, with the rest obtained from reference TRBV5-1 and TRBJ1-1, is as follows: KAGVTQTPRYLIKTRGQQVTLSCSPISGHRSVSWYQQTPGQGLQFLFEYFSETQRNKGNFPGRFSGRQFSNSRSEMNVSTLELGDSALYLCASRTPGTGGTEAFFGQGTRLTVV.

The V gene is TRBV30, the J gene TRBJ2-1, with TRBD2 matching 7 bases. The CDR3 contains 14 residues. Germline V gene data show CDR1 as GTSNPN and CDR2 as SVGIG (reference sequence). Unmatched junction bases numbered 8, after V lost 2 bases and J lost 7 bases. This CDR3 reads CAWSLGLEINEQFF. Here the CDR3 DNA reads TGTGCCTGGAGTCTCGGACTAGAAATAAATGAGCAGTTCTTC.

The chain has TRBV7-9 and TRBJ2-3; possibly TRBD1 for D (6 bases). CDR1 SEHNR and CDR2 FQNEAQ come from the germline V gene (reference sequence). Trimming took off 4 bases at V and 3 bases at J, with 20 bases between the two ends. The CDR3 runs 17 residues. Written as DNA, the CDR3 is TGTGCCAGCAGCTCCTTCACAGGGAGTTCGGCGACAGATACGCAGTATTTT. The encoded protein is CASSSFTGSSATDTQYF.

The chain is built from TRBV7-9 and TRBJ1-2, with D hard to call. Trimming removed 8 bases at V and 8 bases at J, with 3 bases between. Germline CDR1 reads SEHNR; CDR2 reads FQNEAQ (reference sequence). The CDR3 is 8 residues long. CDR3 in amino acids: CASEGYTF. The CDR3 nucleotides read TGTGCCAGCGAGGGCTACACCTTC.

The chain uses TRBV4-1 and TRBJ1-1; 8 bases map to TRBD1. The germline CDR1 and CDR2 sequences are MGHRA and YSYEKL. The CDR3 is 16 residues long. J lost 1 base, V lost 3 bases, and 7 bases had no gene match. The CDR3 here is CASSHRQGASNTEAFF. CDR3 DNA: TGCGCCAGCAGCCACCGGCAGGGGGCTTCGAACACTGAAGCTTTCTTT.

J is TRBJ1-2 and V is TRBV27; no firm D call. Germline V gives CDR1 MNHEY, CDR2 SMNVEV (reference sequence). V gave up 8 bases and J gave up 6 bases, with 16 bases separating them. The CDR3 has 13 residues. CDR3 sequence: CASGPGITNGYTF. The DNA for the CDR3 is TGTGCCAGCGGCCCGGGAATCACCAATGGCTACACCTTC.

The CDR3 is CAGAGGRADTGELFF. CDR3 nucleotide sequence: TGCGCCGGGGCCGGGGGGAGGGCGGACACCGGGGAGCTGTTTTTT. This chain joins TRBV4-1 and TRBJ2-2, with 7 bases lining up with TRBD2. The CDR3 loop spans 15 amino acids. Per germline, CDR1 MGHRA and CDR2 YSYEKL. Trimming cost V 11 bases and J 3 bases; bases outside gene matches: 12.

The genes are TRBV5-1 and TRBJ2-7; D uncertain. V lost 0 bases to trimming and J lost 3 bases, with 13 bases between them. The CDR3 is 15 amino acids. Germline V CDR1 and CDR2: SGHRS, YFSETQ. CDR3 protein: CASSLGLASVYEQYF. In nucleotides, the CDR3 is TGCGCCAGCAGCTTGGGACTCGCGTCCGTCTACGAGCAGTACTTC.

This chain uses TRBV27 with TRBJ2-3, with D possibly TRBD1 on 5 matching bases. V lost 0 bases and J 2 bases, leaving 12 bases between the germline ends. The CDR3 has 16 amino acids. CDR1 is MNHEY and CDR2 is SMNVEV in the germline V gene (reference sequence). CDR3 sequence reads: CASSLSGHPPTDTQYF. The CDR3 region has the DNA TGTGCCAGCAGTTTATCAGGACACCCTCCCACAGATACGCAGTATTTT.

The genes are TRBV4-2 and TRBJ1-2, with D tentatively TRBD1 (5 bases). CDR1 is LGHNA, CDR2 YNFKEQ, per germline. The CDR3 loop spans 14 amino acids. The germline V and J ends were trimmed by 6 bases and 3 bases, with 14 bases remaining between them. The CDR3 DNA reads TGTGCCAGCAGTCGGACAATCCGGGACTATGGCTACACCTTC. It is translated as CASSRTIRDYGYTF.

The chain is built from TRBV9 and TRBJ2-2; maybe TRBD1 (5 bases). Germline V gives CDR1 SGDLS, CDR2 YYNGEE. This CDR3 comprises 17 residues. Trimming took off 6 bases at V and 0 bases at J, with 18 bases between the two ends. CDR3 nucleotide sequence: TGTGCCAGCACCCCAGCCGACAGCCGACCGAACACCGGGGAGCTGTTTTTT. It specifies CASTPADSRPNTGELFF.

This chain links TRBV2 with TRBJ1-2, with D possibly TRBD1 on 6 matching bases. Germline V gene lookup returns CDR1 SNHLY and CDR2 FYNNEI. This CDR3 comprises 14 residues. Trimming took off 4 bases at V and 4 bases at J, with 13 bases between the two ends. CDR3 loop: CASSGSGQIYGYTF. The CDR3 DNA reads TGTGCCAGCAGTGGGTCCGGACAGATCTATGGCTACACCTTC.

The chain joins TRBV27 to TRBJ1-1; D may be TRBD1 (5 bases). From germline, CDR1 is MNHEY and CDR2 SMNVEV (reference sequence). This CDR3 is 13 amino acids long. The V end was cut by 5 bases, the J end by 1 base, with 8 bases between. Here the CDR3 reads CASSIQGNTEAFF. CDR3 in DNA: TGTGCCAGCAGTATTCAGGGGAACACTGAAGCTTTCTTT.

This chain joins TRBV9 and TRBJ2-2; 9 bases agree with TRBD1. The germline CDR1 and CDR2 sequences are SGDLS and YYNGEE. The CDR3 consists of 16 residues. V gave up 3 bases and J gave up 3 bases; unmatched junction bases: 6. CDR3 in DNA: TGTGCCAGCAGCGGCCCCGGGACAGGGTACACCGGGGAGCTGTTTTTT. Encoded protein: CASSGPGTGYTGELFF.

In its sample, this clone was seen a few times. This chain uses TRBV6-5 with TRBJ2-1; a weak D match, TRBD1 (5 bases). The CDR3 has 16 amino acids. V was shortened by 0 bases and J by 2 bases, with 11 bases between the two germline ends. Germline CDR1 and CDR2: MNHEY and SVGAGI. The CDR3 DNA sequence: TGTGCCAGCAGTTACTCTCGGGCAGGGCCCTACAATGAGCAGTTCTTC. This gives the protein CASSYSRAGPYNEQFF.

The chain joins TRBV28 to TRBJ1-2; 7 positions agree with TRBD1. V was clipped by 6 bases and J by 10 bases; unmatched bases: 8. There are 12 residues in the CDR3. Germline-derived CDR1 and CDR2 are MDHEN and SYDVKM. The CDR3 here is CASSLRQGAYTF. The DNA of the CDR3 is TGTGCCAGCAGCCTAAGACAGGGTGCCTACACCTTC.

The CDR3 DNA sequence: TGTGCCAGCAGTTTAGGGTTCCAGGAGGGCACTGAAGCTTTCTTT. Its translation is CASSLGFQEGTEAFF. This rearrangement joins TRBV27 to TRBJ1-1; no clear D. Germline V gives CDR1 MNHEY, CDR2 SMNVEV (reference sequence). V was shortened by 2 bases and J by 4 bases, with 14 bases between the two germline ends. CDR3 size: 15 residues.

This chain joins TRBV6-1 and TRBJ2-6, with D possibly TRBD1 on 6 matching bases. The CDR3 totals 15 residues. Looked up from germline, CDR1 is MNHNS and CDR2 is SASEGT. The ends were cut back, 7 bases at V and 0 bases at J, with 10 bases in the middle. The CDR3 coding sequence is TGTGCCAGCACCCAAGGGGGCTCTGGGGCCAACGTCCTGACTTTC. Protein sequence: CASTQGGSGANVLTF.

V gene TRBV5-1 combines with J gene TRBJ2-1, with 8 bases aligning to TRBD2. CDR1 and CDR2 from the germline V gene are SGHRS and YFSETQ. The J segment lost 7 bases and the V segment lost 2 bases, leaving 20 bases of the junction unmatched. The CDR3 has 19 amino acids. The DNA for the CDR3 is TGCGCCAGCAGCTTCCGGGGGGGCCCTTATCCGGCTACGGGGAATGAGCAGTTCTTC. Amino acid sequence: CASSFRGGPYPATGNEQFF.